A single sample is the source of the 12 T cell receptor beta chains below, sequenced in a study of PD-L1 blockade in urothelial cancer. TCRdb keeps only in-frame clones here, not all; method: immunoSEQ multiplex PCR. The table includes about 84,000 clones, approximately 90% detected once. Sample: PBMCs, taken around atezolizumab (anti-PD-L1) treatment. The receptor source for this set is a man aged 60-69 years with urothelial cancer.

CDR3 nucleotides: TGTGCCAGCAGTGAGAGCGACAGGGGGCCTGAAGCTTTCTTT. Translated, it gives CASSESDRGPEAFF. The V call is TRBV6-1, the J call TRBJ1-1, with 10 bases lining up with TRBD1. CDR1 MNHNS and CDR2 SASEGT come from the germline V gene. This CDR3 is 14 amino acids long. J was trimmed by 6 bases and V by 3 bases; bases with no gene match: 4.

The CDR3 nucleotides are TGTGCCAGCAAATTAGGGGGCACAGATACGCAGTATTTT. It translates to CASKLGGTDTQYF. The chain uses TRBV6-1 and TRBJ2-3, with D perhaps TRBD1 (5 bases). The CDR3 length is 13 residues. Between the trimmed V and J ends, which lost 7 bases and 1 base, there was a span of 9 bases. In germline, CDR1 is MNHNS, CDR2 SASEGT.

There are a few counts of this clone. This chain joins TRBV25-1 and TRBJ1-1; D not certain. CDR1 is MGHDK and CDR2 is SYGVNS in the germline V gene. The CDR3 loop spans 13 amino acids. V dropped 7 bases and J dropped 0 bases, with 9 bases sitting between them. The CDR3 DNA is TGTGCCAGCAAGGGAGACATGAACACTGAAGCTTTCTTT. Translation gives CASKGDMNTEAFF.

The CDR3 protein is CASHSGTGGGDEQFF. The CDR3 DNA follows: TGTGCCAGCCATTCCGGGACAGGAGGGGGCGATGAGCAGTTCTTC. J is TRBJ2-1 and V is TRBV6-1; 8 bases are shared with TRBD1. Looked up from germline, CDR1 is MNHNS and CDR2 is SASEGT. V lost 8 bases to trimming and J lost 8 bases; unmatched junction nucleotides: 14. The CDR3 extends over 15 amino acids.

This clone has a single count. The rearrangement links TRBV7-3 to TRBJ1-1; 7 bases are a match to TRBD1. Germline values: CDR1 SGHTA, CDR2 FQGTGA. V lost 5 bases, J lost 0 bases, and 6 bases stayed unmatched. The CDR3 spans 15 residues. DNA of the CDR3: TGTGCCAGCAGCATCCAGACAGGGATGAACACTGAAGCTTTCTTT. Amino acid sequence: CASSIQTGMNTEAFF.

The rearrangement joins TRBV5-1 to TRBJ2-1; 9 nucleotides align to TRBD1. The CDR3 extends over 15 amino acids. The germline CDR1 and CDR2 sequences are SGHRS and YFSETQ. With V trimmed by 2 bases and J by 4 bases, 4 bases remained unmatched. The CDR3 DNA reads TGCGCCAGCAGCTTACAGGGGGCGGATTACAATGAGCAGTTCTTC. The encoded protein is CASSLQGADYNEQFF. Supplemented by reference TRBV5-1 and TRBJ2-1, the full variable domain reads KAGVTQTPRYLIKTRGQQVTLSCSPISGHRSVSWYQQTPGQGLQFLFEYFSETQRNKGNFPGRFSGRQFSNSRSEMNVSTLELGDSALYLCASSLQGADYNEQFFGPGTRLTVL.

The rearrangement joins TRBV5-4 to TRBJ2-6; the D gene is possibly TRBD1 (6 bases). The CDR3 runs 16 residues. Looked up from germline, CDR1 is SGHNT and CDR2 is YYREEE (reference sequence). V shed 4 bases and J shed 3 bases, with 14 bases lying between them. The CDR3, as DNA: TGTGCCAGCAGCCCAGTAGGGGGTGGTGGGGCCAACGTCCTGACTTTC. This gives the protein CASSPVGGGGANVLTF.

The chain uses TRBV7-2 and TRBJ2-5; D is possibly TRBD2 (5 bases). The ends were cut back, 5 bases at V and 5 bases at J, with 15 bases in the middle. The CDR3 has 14 amino acids. Germline CDR1 SGHTA, CDR2 FQGNSA. The CDR3: CASSPGSWEETQYF. Written as DNA, the CDR3 is TGTGCCAGCAGCCCCGGGTCTTGGGAGGAGACCCAGTACTTC.

This clone came up once. This sequence joins TRBV7-6 and TRBJ2-2; 11 nucleotides align to TRBD2. The CDR3 runs 17 residues. Germline V lookup: CDR1 SGHVS, CDR2 FNYEAQ. V was pared by 1 base and J by 7 bases, with 8 bases of the junction left unmatched. The CDR3 protein is CASSLGNSGRGIGELFF. For the CDR3, the DNA is TGTGCCAGCAGCTTAGGGAATAGCGGGAGGGGCATCGGGGAGCTGTTTTTT.

This chain joins TRBV9 and TRBJ2-7, with 8 bases matching TRBD2. Per the germline V gene, CDR1 is SGDLS and CDR2 is YYNGEE. With 0 bases clipped from V and 0 bases from J, the junction kept 2 bases outside the gene matches. This CDR3 contains 15 residues. The CDR3 bases are TGTGCCAGCAGCGTAGCGGGAGGGGCCTCCTACGAGCAGTACTTC. It translates to CASSVAGGASYEQYF.

V gene TRBV2 combines with J gene TRBJ2-1; no clear D gene. CDR3 length: 13 residues. Trimming pared 3 bases from V and 6 bases from J, leaving 9 bases between. The germline gives CDR1 SNHLY, CDR2 FYNNEI. This chain's CDR3 is CASSEGRSNEQFF. The CDR3 coding sequence is TGTGCCAGCAGTGAGGGCAGGTCCAATGAGCAGTTCTTC.

V gene TRBV2 combines with J gene TRBJ1-2, with D possibly TRBD1 on 5 matching bases. V lost 6 bases and J 6 bases, leaving 14 bases between the germline ends. Germline CDR1 and CDR2: SNHLY and FYNNEI. The CDR3 spans 13 residues. The CDR3 bases are TGTGCCAGCAGAGGGGCTCCTATGGATGGCTACACCTTC. Translation: CASRGAPMDGYTF.